Each of the 9 T cell receptor beta chains below was sequenced from the same sample in a study of T-cell memory formation after mild COVID-19. TCRdb re-analysed the 5' RACE reads in MiXCR, keeping a single row per CDR3 protein. The sample holds fewer than 400,000 distinct CDR3 sequences, approximately 15% seen once. The sequenced sample was PBMCs or a T cell subset sorted from them (not recorded which). These receptors were taken from a man between 18 and 29 years old who had mild COVID-19 (a few samples of this study predate the infection). Cell type and time point are not known.

The CDR3 DNA sequence: TGTGCCAGCAGCTTATCATTGGGGAGCTACGAGCAGTACTTC. Encoded protein: CASSLSLGSYEQYF. The chain carries TRBV7-9 and TRBJ2-7, with D possibly being TRBD2 (5 bases). Germline CDR1 is SEHNR and CDR2 is FQNEAQ (reference sequence). The CDR3 runs to 14 residues. V lost 2 bases to trimming and J lost 3 bases, with 11 bases between them.

This clonotype has ten or more counts. The chain links TRBV5-1 to TRBJ2-1; the D is unclear. This CDR3 spans 15 amino acids. Trimming removed 4 bases at V and 9 bases at J, with 20 bases between. The germline CDR1 and CDR2 sequences are SGHRS and YFSETQ. The DNA of the CDR3 is TGCGCCAGCAGCATCCTCACTGGGTCGAGTGGTGAGCAGTTCTTC. It translates to CASSILTGSSGEQFF. Using reference TRBV5-1 and TRBJ2-1 for the parts outside the CDR3, the full variable domain is KAGVTQTPRYLIKTRGQQVTLSCSPISGHRSVSWYQQTPGQGLQFLFEYFSETQRNKGNFPGRFSGRQFSNSRSEMNVSTLELGDSALYLCASSILTGSSGEQFFGPGTRLTVL.

The rearrangement links TRBV5-1 to TRBJ2-7, with 8 bases matching TRBD1. From germline, CDR1 is SGHRS and CDR2 YFSETQ. V was pared by 0 bases and J by 7 bases, with 15 bases of the junction left unmatched. The CDR3 runs to 17 residues. The CDR3 protein is CASSLAPWAGGSMEQYF. For the CDR3, the DNA is TGCGCCAGCAGCTTGGCCCCCTGGGCAGGGGGCTCGATGGAGCAGTACTTC.

The V call is TRBV3-1, the J call TRBJ2-3; 11 bases are a match to TRBD2. Germline CDR1 reads LGHDT; CDR2 reads YNNKEL (reference sequence). CDR3 length: 17 amino acids. J was trimmed by 4 bases and V by 1 base; bases with no gene match: 7. Here the CDR3 reads CASSQVLSGGAADTQYF. The DNA for the CDR3 is TGTGCCAGCAGCCAAGTACTTAGCGGGGGGGCCGCAGATACGCAGTATTTT.

The rearrangement joins TRBV9 to TRBJ1-1; D remains unclear. CDR3 length: 15 residues. Trimming took 2 bases from V and 0 from J, leaving 11 bases between them. Germline V lookup: CDR1 SGDLS, CDR2 YYNGEE. The DNA for the CDR3 is TGTGCCAGCAGCGTTGTCAGCGTACTGAACACTGAAGCTTTCTTT. It translates to CASSVVSVLNTEAFF.

This clonotype showed up just a few times. The CDR3 spells CASSLAGGFRKLFF. In nucleotides, the CDR3 is TGTGCCAGCAGTTTGGCAGGGGGATTTCGAAAACTGTTTTTT. The chain uses TRBV12-3 or TRBV12-4 and TRBJ1-4; 7 bases fit TRBD1. The CDR3 extends over 14 amino acids. The junction had 8 bases not matched to a gene; V was cut back by 3 bases and J by 10 bases.

This clonotype was found a few times. V gene TRBV11-2 combines with J gene TRBJ2-1; TRBD1 might be the D (6 bases). V gave up 6 bases and J gave up 9 bases, with 18 bases separating them. Germline V gene lookup returns CDR1 SGHAT and CDR2 FQNNGV. CDR3 length: 14 residues. The CDR3 protein is CASRHPMGAGEQFF. The DNA of the CDR3 is TGTGCCAGCAGACATCCCATGGGGGCCGGTGAGCAGTTCTTC.

This chain uses TRBV15 with TRBJ2-3; D gene uncertain. The CDR3 loop spans 12 amino acids. Germline CDR1 and CDR2: LNHNV and YYDKDF (reference sequence). V was shortened by 0 bases and J by 8 bases, with 6 bases between the two germline ends. The CDR3 reads CATSRDLGTQYF. CDR3 bases: TGTGCCACCAGCAGAGATCTTGGTACGCAGTATTTT.

This clonotype was counted only a few times. The chain links TRBV29-1 to TRBJ1-5; a weak D match, TRBD1 (5 bases). The CDR3 is 12 residues long. The V end lost 4 bases, the J end lost 4 bases, and 8 bases lay between the germline ends. Looked up from germline, CDR1 is SQVTM and CDR2 is ANQGSEA. CDR3 sequence (DNA): TGCAGCGTTGTGCAGGGTAATCAGCCCCAGCATTTT. Its translation: CSVVQGNQPQHF.